This TCR beta chain comes out of a study of Graves' ophthalmopathy and Graves' hyperthyroidism. Study-wide points: Thyroid clonotypes that were expanded above 0.001 frequency mostly also appeared in blood.

Notes on this clonotype: What it binds is unknown.

TCR beta CDR3 regions were amplified from RNA transcripts. Second-round multiplex PCR came after first-round RT-PCR with HTBI primers. TCRdb called the multiplex PCR reads again in MiXCR, with one record for every CDR3 protein. Altogether 650,000 to 900,000 distinct CDR3 sequences are present, roughly two fifths being singletons, with the ten largest covering about 40%. Excluded were patients with other autoimmune diseases, uncontrolled infections, pregnancy or lactation. Germline lookup yields CDR1 SNHLY and CDR2 FYNNEI. The ends lost 5 bases at V and 3 bases at J; junction bases unmatched: 5. This CDR3 contains 15 residues.

The clonotype originates from an adult man with Graves' ophthalmopathy. The specimen was peripheral blood. The chain recombines TRBV2 with TRBJ2-5; 11 nucleotides line up with TRBD2. The DNA for the CDR3 is TGTGCCAGCAGTTTTATGACTAGCGGGGAAGAGACCCAGTACTTC. It is translated as CASSFMTSGEETQYF.